This TCR beta chain was identified during a study of CD8 T cells in Susac syndrome. Study-wide background: Intravenous immunoglobulin alone or corticosteroids were being given to patients with Susac syndrome at blood draw, unless they were therapy-naive.

Germline CDR1 reads KGHSH; CDR2 reads LQKENI. CDR3 size: 14 residues. Trimming stripped 4 bases from V and 4 bases from J, with 11 bases between. RNA totalling about 0.45 to 1 ug underwent reverse transcription with random hexamers. The immunoSEQ assay covered 54 Vbeta and 13 Jbeta segments for CDR3. TCRdb re-called the immunoSEQ multiplex PCR reads with MiXCR, one entry per CDR3 protein. The sample shows around 170,000 distinct CDR3 sequences, under 95% of them seen only once. Sequencing was carried out using CD4+ T cells from PBMCs. The chain uses TRBV18 and TRBJ2-1, with a possible D match to TRBD1 (5 bases). This sequence originates from a human donor with Susac syndrome. CDR3: CASSQGRAYNEQFF. The CDR3 DNA reads as TGTGCCAGCTCACAGGGCAGGGCTTACAATGAGCAGTTCTTC. The full variable domain, with the rest looked up from reference TRBV18 and TRBJ2-1, is NAGVMQNPRHLVRRRGQEARLRCSPMKGHSHVYWYRQLPEEGLKFMVYLQKENIIDESGMPKERFSAEFPKEGPSILRIQQVVRGDSAAYFCASSQGRAYNEQFFGPGTRLTVL.